The 29 T cell receptor beta chains below all came from one sample that was sequenced in a study of a mutant IDH1 vaccine in newly diagnosed glioma. Their antigens are not known. Generated by immunoSEQ multiplex PCR, the TCRdb table keeps only in-frame clones and is missing some. The sample holds 35,000 or so clones; about 80% are singletons and the top ten take more than 13%. Time point defined: week 11, during vaccination. Vaccination used 300 ug of mutant IDH1 20-mer peptide per dose, with topical imiquimod. Sequencing used peripheral blood mononuclear cells (PBMCs), obtained from a glioma patient whose treatment included an IDH1 peptide vaccine. The receptors stem from a woman aged 30 to 39 with glioma. Some clones in this sample may be carry-over from other donors' samples.

This clone was detected only a few times. The CDR3 spells CASSLGNQPQHF. Here the CDR3 DNA reads TGTGCCAGCAGCTTGGGGAATCAGCCCCAGCATTTT. The chain links TRBV5-6 to TRBJ1-5; D remains ambiguous. The CDR3 has 12 amino acids. The ends were cut back, 0 bases at V and 4 bases at J, with 2 bases in the middle. CDR1 and CDR2 (germline): SGHDT, YYEEEE.

The gene calls are TRBV14 and TRBJ2-3, with 8 positions matching TRBD1. The CDR3 has 16 amino acids. From germline, CDR1 is SGHDN and CDR2 FVKESK. After removal of 0 bases from V and 9 bases from J, the junction contained 11 bases not matched to a gene. The chain's CDR3 is CASSQEEGQGLRTQYF. For the CDR3, the DNA is TGTGCCAGCAGCCAAGAGGAAGGACAGGGACTTAGGACGCAGTATTTT.

The V gene is TRBV7-2, the J gene TRBJ1-2, with a weak D call TRBD1 (5 bases). This CDR3 has 13 amino acids. CDR1 is SGHTA, CDR2 FQGNSA, per germline. Trimming left V 0 bases short and J 8 bases short, with 10 bases between. The CDR3 sequence is CASSLAGARGYTF. CDR3 sequence (DNA): TGTGCCAGCAGCTTAGCAGGGGCGCGCGGCTACACCTTC.

The rearrangement uses TRBV5-4 and TRBJ1-5; no definite D call. Germline loops: CDR1 SGHNT, CDR2 YYREEE (reference sequence). V dropped 3 bases and J dropped 0 bases, with 13 bases sitting between them. This CDR3 spans 16 amino acids. The CDR3 loop is CASSYKGKGSNQPQHF. CDR3 bases: TGTGCCAGCAGCTACAAAGGGAAAGGTAGCAATCAGCCCCAGCATTTT.

The V and J genes are TRBV9 and TRBJ2-2, with D maybe TRBD2 (5 bases). The CDR3 has 13 amino acids. The germline V and J ends were trimmed by 5 bases and 7 bases, with 12 bases remaining between them. From germline, CDR1 is SGDLS and CDR2 YYNGEE. CDR3 in DNA: TGTGCCAGCAGGGCCGGGGAGAGCGGGGAGCTGTTTTTT. It translates to CASRAGESGELFF.

The rearrangement links TRBV7-6 to TRBJ2-7, with D tentatively TRBD1 (8 bases). The V end was cut by 5 bases, the J end by 3 bases, with 14 bases between. Germline V CDR1 and CDR2: SGHVS, FNYEAQ. The CDR3 totals 14 residues. The CDR3 loop reads CASSPQGGYYEQYF. CDR3 DNA sequence: TGTGCCAGCAGCCCACAGGGGGGGTACTACGAGCAGTACTTC.

The chain is built from TRBV5-4 and TRBJ2-3; TRBD1 agrees at 8 bases. The CDR3 is made up of 17 amino acids. Germline V lookup: CDR1 SGHNT, CDR2 YYREEE (reference sequence). V lost 0 bases to trimming and J lost 0 bases; unmatched junction nucleotides: 6. The CDR3 is CASSLGQGILSTDTQYF. The CDR3 coding sequence is TGTGCCAGCAGCTTGGGACAGGGGATTCTTAGCACAGATACGCAGTATTTT.

The V gene is TRBV5-6, the J gene TRBJ2-3; 7 nucleotides agree with TRBD1. V lost 4 bases and J lost 1; bases outside the gene matches: 6. Germline-derived CDR1 and CDR2 are SGHDT and YYEEEE. This CDR3 region has 15 residues. The CDR3 region is CASSLGGRGTDTQYF. CDR3 DNA: TGTGCCAGCAGCCTAGGGGGCAGGGGCACAGATACGCAGTATTTT.

V gene TRBV7-9 combines with J gene TRBJ1-4; 10 bases match TRBD1. V shed 5 bases and J 8 bases; nucleotides not matched to a gene: 5. CDR3 length: 14 amino acids. Germline V gene sequence: CDR1 SEHNR, CDR2 FQNEAQ (reference sequence). The CDR3 DNA reads TGTGCCAGCAGCCCAGGGACAGGGGTGGAAAAACTGTTTTTT. This encodes CASSPGTGVEKLFF.

The chain employs TRBV5-6 and TRBJ1-1; no firm D call. Trimming left V 0 bases short and J 2 bases short, with 11 bases between. Germline CDR1 is SGHDT and CDR2 is YYEEEE. The CDR3 loop spans 15 amino acids. The CDR3 reads CASSLVGAPNTEAFF. The CDR3 coding sequence is TGTGCCAGCAGCTTGGTAGGAGCCCCTAACACTGAAGCTTTCTTT.

CDR3 residues: CAWSVARDYGYTF. The DNA for the CDR3 is TGTGCCTGGAGTGTAGCACGAGACTATGGCTACACCTTC. V gene TRBV30 combines with J gene TRBJ1-2; D gene ambiguous. Trimming left V 0 bases short and J 3 bases short, with 8 bases between. The CDR3 loop spans 13 amino acids. Germline CDR1 reads GTSNPN; CDR2 reads SVGIG (reference sequence).

The V and J genes are TRBV5-4 and TRBJ1-1; D is possibly TRBD1 (5 bases). This CDR3 spans 13 amino acids. Germline V CDR1 and CDR2: SGHNT, YYREEE (reference sequence). Trimming removed 3 bases at V and 2 bases at J, with 8 bases between. CDR3 nucleotide sequence: TGTGCCAGCAGCTATCAGGGAAACACTGAAGCTTTCTTT. Its translation: CASSYQGNTEAFF.

The chain combines TRBV5-6 with TRBJ2-1, with TRBD2 as a possible D gene (6 bases). The germline V gene has CDR1 SGHDT and CDR2 YYEEEE. The CDR3 sequence is 17 residues long. V lost 4 bases and J lost 1, with 18 bases in between. The CDR3, as DNA: TGTGCCAGCAGCCTTCCCGGAGGGCCACGTTCCTACAATGAGCAGTTCTTC. It translates to CASSLPGGPRSYNEQFF. The full variable domain, in which reference TRBV5-6 and TRBJ2-1 provide the parts outside the CDR3, is DAGVTQSPTHLIKTRGQQVTLRCSPKSGHDTVSWYQQALGQGPQFIFQYYEEEERQRGNFPDRFSGHQFPNYSSELNVNALLLGDSALYLCASSLPGGPRSYNEQFFGPGTRLTVL.

V and J are TRBV4-1 and TRBJ2-2, with TRBD1 matching 11 bases. Germline V gives CDR1 MGHRA, CDR2 YSYEKL. The CDR3 extends over 15 amino acids. The trim removed 5 bases at V and 6 bases at J, leaving 5 bases unmatched. CDR3 loop: CASSDWGQGAGELFF. As DNA, the CDR3 is TGCGCCAGCAGCGACTGGGGACAGGGGGCCGGGGAGCTGTTTTTT.

The chain is built from TRBV4-2 and TRBJ2-1, with 9 nucleotides matching TRBD1. J lost 0 bases, V lost 4 bases, and 13 bases had no gene match. From germline, CDR1 is LGHNA and CDR2 YNFKEQ. The CDR3 has 19 amino acids. This CDR3 reads CASSPSTGGPYSSYNEQFF. CDR3 sequence (DNA): TGTGCCAGCAGCCCATCCACAGGGGGCCCCTATAGCTCCTACAATGAGCAGTTCTTC.

J is TRBJ1-2 and V is TRBV5-6; D is undetermined. The germline V gene encodes CDR1 SGHDT and CDR2 YYEEEE. The length of the CDR3 is 14 residues. V was pared by 10 bases and J by 3 bases, with 19 bases between. In nucleotides, the CDR3 is TGTGCCTCCCGCCAGTGGGGAGAGGACTATGGCTACACCTTC. It translates to CASRQWGEDYGYTF.

The chain links TRBV2 to TRBJ1-2; 7 nucleotides match TRBD1. J was trimmed by 4 bases and V by 6 bases; bases with no gene match: 8. This CDR3 is 14 amino acids long. Germline V gives CDR1 SNHLY, CDR2 FYNNEI. The CDR3 sequence is CASRGDSRAYGYTF. The CDR3 DNA reads TGTGCCAGCAGAGGGGACAGCCGAGCCTATGGCTACACCTTC. The variable domain in full, completed from reference TRBV2 and TRBJ1-2, reads EPEVTQTPSHQVTQMGQEVILRCVPISNHLYFYWYRQILGQKVEFLVSFYNNEISEKSEIFDDQFSVERPDGSNFTLKIRSTKLEDSAMYFCASRGDSRAYGYTFGSGTRLTVV.

This clone was detected only once. The V and J genes are TRBV7-2 and TRBJ2-1, with 7 bases identical to TRBD1. The CDR3 contains 12 residues. Germline-derived CDR1 and CDR2 are SGHTA and FQGNSA. Losses at the gene ends were 7 bases for V and 8 bases for J; bases not matched to a gene: 5. The CDR3 coding sequence is TGTGCCAGCACTGACAGGGTTCATGAGCAGTTCTTC. Translated, it gives CASTDRVHEQFF.

V and J are TRBV9 and TRBJ1-4; 9 bases map to TRBD1. Germline CDR1 reads SGDLS; CDR2 reads YYNGEE. V dropped 4 bases and J dropped 8; count of bases not matched to a gene: 9. The CDR3 extends over 15 amino acids. The CDR3 sequence: CASSPRGTGWEKLFF. In DNA form, the CDR3 reads TGTGCCAGCAGCCCCCGGGGGACAGGGTGGGAAAAACTGTTTTTT.

V and J are TRBV18 and TRBJ1-3; tentatively, D is TRBD1 (5 bases). V lost 6 bases, J lost 2 bases, and 20 bases lay in between. The germline CDR1 and CDR2 sequences are KGHSH and LQKENI. The CDR3 length is 17 residues. The CDR3 region is CASSSDGTAPPGNTIYF. The CDR3 nucleotides are TGTGCCAGCTCTTCCGACGGGACGGCTCCTCCTGGAAACACCATATATTTT.

This clone was seen only a few times. The J gene is TRBJ2-2, the V gene TRBV2; D is unresolved. Looked up from germline, CDR1 is SNHLY and CDR2 is FYNNEI. This CDR3 is 12 amino acids long. The V end lost 5 bases, the J end lost 6 bases, and 7 bases lay between the germline ends. The DNA for the CDR3 is TGTGCCAGCAGTAAGGTAGCCGGGGAGCTGTTTTTT. Protein product: CASSKVAGELFF.

The genes are TRBV5-5 and TRBJ1-4; D remains unclear. V was pared by 1 base and J by 7 bases, with 5 bases between. Germline lookup yields CDR1 SGHKS and CDR2 YYEKEE (reference sequence). The CDR3 runs 12 residues. The CDR3 nucleotides read TGTGCCAGCAGCTTGTATAGTGAAAAACTGTTTTTT. Encoded protein: CASSLYSEKLFF.

The chain joins TRBV10-3 to TRBJ2-1, with 7 bases fitting TRBD2. CDR1 is ENHRY and CDR2 is SYGVKD in the germline V gene. J was trimmed by 5 bases and V by 11 bases; bases with no gene match: 6. CDR3 size: 12 residues. The CDR3 DNA sequence: TGTGCCTCCGAGAGCGGGAACAATGAGCAGTTCTTC. This sequence encodes CASESGNNEQFF.

J is TRBJ2-2 and V is TRBV4-1, with a weak D call TRBD2 (6 bases). The V end was cut by 4 bases, the J end by 3 bases, with 21 bases between. The length of the CDR3 is 18 residues. Germline CDR1 reads MGHRA; CDR2 reads YSYEKL. The CDR3 sequence: CASSLYGLTGDHTGELFF. In DNA form, the CDR3 reads TGCGCCAGCAGCCTCTACGGCTTAACGGGGGACCACACCGGGGAGCTGTTTTTT.

As regards this clone: Compared with germline, one end of the junction differs, possibly owing to a read error. The CDR3 DNA is TGTGCCAGCAGTTACTCGATCAGGGAACAGGACTTC. Encoded protein: CASSYSIREQDF. This chain joins TRBV6-6 and TRBJ2-7; a weak D match, TRBD1 (5 bases). The germline gives CDR1 MNHNY, CDR2 SVGAGI (reference sequence). The CDR3 has 12 residues.

This clone was picked up a small number of times. This chain joins TRBV4-1 and TRBJ2-3; D is uncertain. Germline CDR1 MGHRA, CDR2 YSYEKL. The CDR3 extends over 14 amino acids. V was trimmed by 4 bases and J by 1 base, leaving 9 bases between them. The CDR3 nucleotides are TGCGCCAGCAGCCCCCCGGGCCGCACAGATACGCAGTATTTT. It specifies CASSPPGRTDTQYF.

The chain combines TRBV19 with TRBJ2-5; D perhaps matches TRBD2 (6 bases). V was clipped by 3 bases and J by 1 base, with 9 bases between them. Germline V gene sequence: CDR1 LNHDA, CDR2 SQIVND (reference sequence). The CDR3 sequence is 14 residues long. In nucleotides, the CDR3 is TGTGCCAGTAGTATGGGGGGTCCCCAAGAGACCCAGTACTTC. This codes for CASSMGGPQETQYF.

The V and J genes are TRBV30 and TRBJ2-7, with TRBD1 matching over 8 bases. V shed 5 bases, J shed 3 bases, and the junction held 6 bases outside the gene matches. The CDR3 is 13 residues long. Germline V gene sequence: CDR1 GTSNPN, CDR2 SVGIG (reference sequence). In nucleotides, the CDR3 is TGTGCCTGGGGTACCGGGACAGGCTACGAGCAGTACTTC. Its translation: CAWGTGTGYEQYF.

This clone appeared a few times. V and J are TRBV5-6 and TRBJ2-7, with D possibly TRBD2 on 6 matching bases. This CDR3 is built from 14 residues. V lost 0 bases, J lost 3 bases, and 10 bases lay in between. CDR1 and CDR2 from the germline V gene are SGHDT and YYEEEE. In DNA, the CDR3 is TGTGCCAGCAGCTTGGGGGGGGACTTCTACGAGCAGTACTTC. As protein: CASSLGGDFYEQYF.